This T cell receptor (beta chain) emerged from a study of T cell responses to AZD1222 COVID-19 vaccine. Points from the study as a whole: Just a handful of AZD1222 recipients tested seropositive at baseline. Close to half of all spike-specific TCRs reportedly target regions of the variants that are unmutated. Two AZD1222 administrations were followed by greater Spike-specific TCR breadth and depth.

Using immunoSEQ multiplex PCR, the repertoire was profiled, and TCRdb retains in-frame clones only, with some absent. This repertoire shows almost 70,000 clones, less than 85% found once; its top ten account for around 25%. This clone was found a few times. The antigen remains undetermined. The CDR3 loop spans 14 amino acids. Germline CDR1 reads SNHLY; CDR2 reads FYNNEI. Trimming took 3 bases from V and 0 from J, leaving 6 bases between them. The chain couples TRBV2 to TRBJ1-3, with D unresolved. This material consisted of peripheral blood, taken 28 days after the second AZD1222 dose. The sequence came from an adult who received the AZD1222 COVID-19 vaccine. CDR3 region: CASSDQRSGNTIYF. The CDR3 DNA follows: TGTGCCAGCAGTGACCAGCGCTCTGGAAACACCATATATTTT.